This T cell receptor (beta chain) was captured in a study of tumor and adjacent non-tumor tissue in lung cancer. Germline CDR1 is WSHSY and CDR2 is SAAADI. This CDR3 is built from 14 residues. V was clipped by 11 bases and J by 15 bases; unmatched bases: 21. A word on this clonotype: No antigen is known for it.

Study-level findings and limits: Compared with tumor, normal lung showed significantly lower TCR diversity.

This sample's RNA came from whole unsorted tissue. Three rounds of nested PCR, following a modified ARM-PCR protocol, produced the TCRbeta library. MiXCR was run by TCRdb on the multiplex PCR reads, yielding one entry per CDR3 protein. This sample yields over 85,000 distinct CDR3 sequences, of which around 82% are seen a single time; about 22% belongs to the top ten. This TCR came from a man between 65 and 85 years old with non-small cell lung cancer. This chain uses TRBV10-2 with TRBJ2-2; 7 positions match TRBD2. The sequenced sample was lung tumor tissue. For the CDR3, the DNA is TGCGCCCTCAAACCAGCGGGGAACACCGGGGGGATGTTTTTT. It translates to CALKPAGNTGGMFF.